Only a few counts were recorded for the clone carrying this T cell receptor beta chain. As yet, its antigen is unknown. Germline V lookup: CDR1 KGHSH, CDR2 LQKENI. The CDR3 is 12 residues long. Trimming removed 3 bases from V and 5 bases from J, with 8 bases in between. This sample was taken from a study of early stage breast cancer tumors. The wider study: Average read coverage per sample was around 10-fold.

Data came from immunoSEQ multiplex PCR; TCRdb stores just in-frame clones and leaves some out. The top ten hold approximately 10% of the sample, which has over 7,500 clones, roughly 67% seen once. Whole-study results and caveats: In about 85% of the 16 patients, blood comparison separated tumor from normal breast.

The V call is TRBV18, the J call TRBJ2-7; D is unresolved. The specimen was breast tumor tissue. The sequence derives from a person in their sixties with breast cancer. CDR3 sequence: CASSPNVDEQYF. CDR3 nucleotide sequence: TGTGCCAGCTCACCTAACGTTGACGAGCAGTACTTC.